This record concerns one T cell receptor (beta chain) sequence. Its matching antigen is unknown. V dropped 4 bases and J dropped 4 bases, with 19 bases sitting between them. From germline, CDR1 is MNHEY and CDR2 SVGEGT. The CDR3 has 16 amino acids. This record belongs to a study of T cell repertoires in cytomegalovirus infection. MiXCR was run by TCRdb on the reads, yielding one entry per CDR3 protein. The repertoire includes 450,000 to 650,000 distinct CDR3 sequences, about 30% of them detected once, and less than 15% sits in the top ten. The study's findings and limits: In two of eight donors, the top clonotype was HLA-C-restricted CMV-specific.

The J gene is TRBJ1-1, the V gene TRBV6-2 or TRBV6-3; D is unresolved. Sequenced sample: PBMCs. This TCR derives from a human donor in good health (CMV status not recorded). Some clones in this sample may be carry-over from other donors' samples. The CDR3 nucleotides are TGTGCCAGCAGTTTACCCCCCGGGGTCGGTAGCACTGAAGCTTTCTTT. Translation: CASSLPPGVGSTEAFF.